In this sample, the clone carrying this T cell receptor (beta chain) turned up a few times. What it binds is unknown. Time point meaning: week 3, after first cycle of checkpoint inhibitor. Memory T cells counted as immune-effector cells when CD3+ CD4- CD8+ CD45RA- CD45RO-high CD27- CCR7-. At 12 weeks after first infusion, RECIST 1.1 defined response for most patients. This record comes from a study of blood T cell dynamics during melanoma immunotherapy. Study conclusions and caveats: It remained unknown if the driving T cell clones were melanoma-specific. Among sorted CD8+ subsets, immune-effector cells had the highest clonality and cell-free DNA similarity.

V dropped 6 bases and J dropped 7 bases, with 10 bases sitting between them. Germline CDR1 reads SNHLY; CDR2 reads FYNNEI. This CDR3 has 11 residues. Measured with immunoSEQ multiplex PCR; TCRdb has only the in-frame clones, and not every one. The top ten hold around 32% of the sample, which has some 1,000 clones, roughly 73% seen once. The TCR comes from a human donor with melanoma. The specimen was CD8+ T cells from blood, collected from a patient treated with checkpoint blockade. The chain recombines TRBV2 with TRBJ2-7; no reliable D call. CDR3 loop: CASRSGSEQYF. In nucleotides, the CDR3 is TGTGCCAGCAGATCAGGTTCGGAGCAGTACTTC.